These 16 T cell receptor beta chains were all obtained from the same sample, sequenced in a study of T cell repertoires in ileal Crohn's disease. Repertoires were generated with immunoSEQ multiplex PCR, while TCRdb's copy carries only in-frame clones and drops some. The sample shows around 14,000 clones, 75% to 80% of them seen only once. Sequences were obtained from ileal tissue. Receptors were obtained from an adult with Crohn's disease.

The gene calls are TRBV30 and TRBJ2-2; D unresolved. This CDR3 contains 13 residues. Germline V gives CDR1 GTSNPN, CDR2 SVGIG (reference sequence). Trimming stripped 1 base from V and 1 base from J, with 4 bases between. For the CDR3, the DNA is TGTGCCTGGAGTGCACTGAACACCGGGGAGCTGTTTTTT. It translates to CAWSALNTGELFF.

The gene calls are TRBV19 and TRBJ2-5; tentative D call: TRBD1 (5 bases). Germline V gene sequence: CDR1 LNHDA, CDR2 SQIVND (reference sequence). Trimming removed 5 bases from V and 5 bases from J, with 18 bases in between. The CDR3 contains 15 residues. This CDR3 reads CASSEGQGNRETQYF. The CDR3 DNA is TGTGCCAGTAGTGAAGGGCAGGGTAATCGGGAGACCCAGTACTTC.

V and J are TRBV7-2 and TRBJ1-5; TRBD1 is a possible D gene (6 bases). CDR3 length equals 15 residues. Trimming removed 3 bases at V and 2 bases at J, with 11 bases between. Germline V lookup: CDR1 SGHTA, CDR2 FQGNSA. DNA of the CDR3: TGTGCCAGCAGCTTGAGAGGGGGAGGCAATCAGCCCCAGCATTTT. This sequence encodes CASSLRGGGNQPQHF.

This chain connects TRBV28 to TRBJ1-6, with 10 nucleotides matching TRBD1. CDR1 and CDR2 from the germline V gene are MDHEN and SYDVKM. The CDR3 extends over 15 amino acids. With 5 bases clipped from V and 6 bases from J, the junction kept 4 bases outside the gene matches. The CDR3 sequence: CASSPGTGVNSPLHF. CDR3 bases: TGTGCCAGCAGTCCCGGGACAGGGGTTAATTCACCCCTCCACTTT.

The rearrangement uses TRBV15 and TRBJ2-1, with 10 bases fitting TRBD2. V trimming: 2 bases; J trimming: 9 bases; junction bases outside the gene matches: 10. The CDR3 is 16 amino acids. Germline CDR1 LNHNV, CDR2 YYDKDF (reference sequence). This chain's CDR3 is CATSRSYGLAEPEQFF. The CDR3, as DNA: TGTGCCACCAGCAGATCATACGGACTAGCGGAACCTGAGCAGTTCTTC. The variable domain in full, completed from reference TRBV15 and TRBJ2-1, reads DAMVIQNPRYQVTQFGKPVTLSCSQTLNHNVMYWYQQKSSQAPKLLFHYYDKDFNNEADTPDNFQSRRPNTSFCFLDIRSPGLGDTAMYLCATSRSYGLAEPEQFFGPGTRLTVL.

The chain recombines TRBV9 with TRBJ2-5; 9 nucleotides align to TRBD2. The ends lost 3 bases at V and 3 bases at J; junction bases unmatched: 3. CDR3 size: 14 residues. The V gene's germline CDR1 is SGDLS and CDR2 YYNGEE. DNA of the CDR3: TGTGCCAGCAGCGAGGGACTAGCTAAAGAGACCCAGTACTTC. The encoded protein is CASSEGLAKETQYF. Full variable domain (outside the CDR3, taken from reference TRBV9 and TRBJ2-5): DSGVTQTPKHLITATGQRVTLRCSPRSGDLSVYWYQQSLDQGLQFLIQYYNGEERAKGNILERFSAQQFPDLHSELNLSSLELGDSALYFCASSEGLAKETQYFGPGTRLLVL.

The chain links TRBV6-5 to TRBJ1-3, with D perhaps matching TRBD1 (5 bases). This CDR3 is built from 15 residues. Trimming took off 6 bases at V and 3 bases at J, with 15 bases between the two ends. Per the germline V gene, CDR1 is MNHEY and CDR2 is SVGAGI. DNA for the CDR3: TGTGCCAGCAGCCCCGATGCGGGGGTTGGAAACACCATATATTTT. Encoded protein: CASSPDAGVGNTIYF.

The chain joins TRBV5-1 to TRBJ1-1; D gene uncertain. The V gene lost 9 bases and the J gene lost 0 bases, with 12 bases spanning the gap. Germline values: CDR1 SGHRS, CDR2 YFSETQ. The CDR3 sequence is 13 residues long. CDR3 loop: CATRSLVNTEAFF. For the CDR3, the DNA is TGCGCCACCAGGTCTCTAGTGAACACTGAAGCTTTCTTT.

The chain has TRBV5-1 and TRBJ2-7, with 9 bases that match TRBD1. The CDR3 has 15 residues. The germline CDR1 and CDR2 sequences are SGHRS and YFSETQ. Trimming took 4 bases from V and 4 from J; bases not matched to a gene: 9. This CDR3 is CASSLGDRERYEQYF. The CDR3 nucleotides are TGCGCCAGCAGCCTGGGGGACAGGGAGAGATACGAGCAGTACTTC.

The chain uses TRBV4-2 and TRBJ1-1, with 8 bases identical to TRBD1. Losses at the gene ends were 6 bases for V and 5 bases for J; bases not matched to a gene: 8. Germline V gives CDR1 LGHNA, CDR2 YNFKEQ. The CDR3 has 14 amino acids. The CDR3 DNA sequence: TGTGCCAGCAGAACCGGACAGGGTTGGACTGAAGCTTTCTTT. Its translation is CASRTGQGWTEAFF.

This clone has just one count. This chain uses TRBV7-2 with TRBJ1-1, with a tentative D call TRBD1 (5 bases). The ends were cut back, 2 bases at V and 4 bases at J, with 8 bases in the middle. Germline CDR1 is SGHTA and CDR2 is FQGNSA. The CDR3 sequence is 13 residues long. The CDR3 DNA is TGTGCCAGCAGCTTAAGACAGCTCACTGAAGCTTTCTTT. Protein product: CASSLRQLTEAFF.

The J gene is TRBJ2-7, the V gene TRBV5-1; 10 bases align to TRBD2. This CDR3 comprises 15 residues. Germline-derived CDR1 and CDR2 are SGHRS and YFSETQ. With 4 bases clipped from V and 2 bases from J, the junction kept 6 bases outside the gene matches. The CDR3 reads CASSGAGLAAYEQYF. In DNA, the CDR3 is TGCGCCAGCAGCGGGGCCGGACTAGCGGCCTACGAGCAGTACTTC.

The chain recombines TRBV5-1 with TRBJ1-2; TRBD1 matches 8 bases. The CDR3 runs to 14 residues. Per germline, CDR1 SGHRS and CDR2 YFSETQ. With 2 bases clipped from V and 6 bases from J, the junction kept 6 bases outside the gene matches. CDR3 protein: CASSLRTGSDGYTF. The CDR3 bases are TGCGCCAGCAGCTTACGGACAGGGTCAGATGGCTACACCTTC.

V and J are TRBV7-3 and TRBJ2-3; 13 bases match TRBD2. The V and J ends lost 6 bases and 4 bases, in that order; junction bases with no gene match: 4. From germline, CDR1 is SGHTA and CDR2 FQGTGA. This CDR3 comprises 15 residues. The CDR3 here is CASSPTSGGPDTQYF. The CDR3 DNA reads TGTGCCAGCAGTCCGACTAGCGGGGGGCCAGATACGCAGTATTTT.

The chain employs TRBV28 and TRBJ2-1; D may be TRBD1 (5 bases). The length of the CDR3 is 15 residues. The ends were cut back, 3 bases at V and 6 bases at J, with 15 bases in the middle. Germline assignment: CDR1 MDHEN and CDR2 SYDVKM. The DNA of the CDR3 is TGTGCCAGCAGTTTCAAGGGGTCGGTGGTCAATGAGCAGTTCTTC. This codes for CASSFKGSVVNEQFF.

This clone was seen only a few times. Written as DNA, the CDR3 is TGTGCCAGCCATGGACAGGGGAACACTGAAGCTTTCTTT. As protein: CASHGQGNTEAFF. This chain connects TRBV7-4 to TRBJ1-1; 8 nucleotides agree with TRBD1. J gave up 1 base and V 8 bases, and 3 bases lay outside the gene matches. The V gene's germline CDR1 is SGHVT and CDR2 SQSDAQ. The CDR3 is 13 residues long. Using reference TRBV7-4 and TRBJ1-1 for the parts outside the CDR3, the full variable domain is GAGVSQSPRYKVAKRGRDVALRCDSISGHVTLYWYRQTLGQGSEVLTYSQSDAQRDKSGRPSGRFSAERPERSVSTLKIQRTEQGDSAVYLCASHGQGNTEAFFGQGTRLTVV.